A selection of T cell receptor beta chains follows, all from one sample in a study of vaccination and CD4 T cells after COVID-19. TCRdb re-called the PCR reads through MiXCR, storing one row per CDR3 protein. The sample records roughly 18,000 distinct CDR3 sequences, around 68% being singletons. Sequencing was performed on CD4+ T cells from blood, taken before SARS-CoV-2 vaccination. These receptors were taken from a human donor who had recovered from COVID-19. The CDR3 runs from the conserved cysteine through the conserved F or W. Each record gives: clone size, J gene, D gene, V gene, CDR3 DNA, CDR3 protein. D genes are given only for firm matches. The size entry is marked missing in some rows and otherwise reads once, few, many or a size class.

>.|TRBJ2-2|TRBD2|TRBV7-9
TGTGCCAGCAGCCTCCTAGCGGGAGTCGCCGGGGAGCTGTTTTTT
CASSLLAGVAGELFF
>once|TRBJ1-5|.|TRBV7-9
TGTGCCAGCAGCTTGGCGCCAGGAGGCGGGCCCCAGCATTTT
CASSLAPGGGPQHF
>.|TRBJ1-4|TRBD1|TRBV7-9
TGTGCCAGCAGCAGACAGGGGGCAAGTAGTGAAAAACTGTTTTTT
CASSRQGASSEKLFF
>.|TRBJ1-2|.|TRBV5-1
TGCGCCAGCAGTCCCCGGGGGGACTATGGCTACACCTTC
CASSPRGDYGYTF
>.|TRBJ1-2|.|TRBV5-4
TGTGCCAGCAGCTTGAGTCAGAACCCTAACTATGGCTACACCTTC
CASSLSQNPNYGYTF
>few|TRBJ1-2|TRBD1|TRBV15
TGTGCCACCAGCAGAGACGGACAGGGCTATGGCTACACCTTC
CATSRDGQGYGYTF
>.|TRBJ1-2|TRBD1|TRBV7-9
TGTGCCAGCAGCACTTTACGATCGCGGACAGGGACCTATGGCTACACCTTC
CASSTLRSRTGTYGYTF
>.|TRBJ1-1|.|TRBV7-9
TGTGCCAGCGTCGGGCAGGGAAACACTGAAGCTTTCTTT
CASVGQGNTEAFF
>.|TRBJ1-4|TRBD1|TRBV28
TGTGCCAGCAGTTCCCGACAGGGAGGGACTGAAAAACTGTTTTTT
CASSSRQGGTEKLFF
>.|TRBJ1-3|TRBD1|TRBV20-1
TGCAGTGCTAGGGACACAGGGGTAGTCAGCGCAAACACCATATATTTT
CSARDTGVVSANTIYF
>few|TRBJ2-5|TRBD1|TRBV30
TGTGCCTGGAGCCGGGACAGGGTAGAGACCCAGTACTTC
CAWSRDRVETQYF
>few|TRBJ2-7|TRBD2|TRBV20-1
TGCAGTGCTAGATCCACGGGACTAGCGGGACAACTCGAGCAGTACTTC
CSARSTGLAGQLEQYF
>.|TRBJ2-7|.|TRBV10-2
TGCGCCAGCAGTGAGAGGACAGTGGCCTACGAGCAGTACTTC
CASSERTVAYEQYF
>.|TRBJ2-1|TRBD2|TRBV10-3
TGTGCCATCAGTCTCGGGACTAGTGATAATGAGCAGTTCTTC
CAISLGTSDNEQFF
>.|TRBJ2-1|.|TRBV6-1
TGTGCCAGCAGCCGAAAGGGGGGCGCGAAGTACAATGAGCAGTTCTTC
CASSRKGGAKYNEQFF
>few|TRBJ2-7|TRBD1|TRBV10-3
TGTGCCACCCATGGACAGGGAAACGAGCAGTACTTC
CATHGQGNEQYF
>.|TRBJ2-5|.|TRBV28
TGTGCCAGCAGTTCCGGACAGAACCAAGAGACCCAGTACTTC
CASSSGQNQETQYF
>few|TRBJ2-5|TRBD1|TRBV28
TGTGCCAGCAGTCAAACAGGGGTGGAGACCCAGTACTTC
CASSQTGVETQYF
>.|TRBJ1-1|.|TRBV5-4
TGTGCCAGCAGCTTGGAGCTTTCACGAAGCACTGAAGCTTTCTTT
CASSLELSRSTEAFF
>.|TRBJ2-5|.|TRBV21-1
TGTGCCAGCAGCAAAGCGGGTTCCTCGCAAGAGACCCAGTACTTC
CASSKAGSSQETQYF
>.|TRBJ2-3|.|TRBV24-1
TGTGCCACCAGTGATACGTCTACTAGCACAGATACGCAGTATTTT
CATSDTSTSTDTQYF
>.|TRBJ2-5|TRBD2|TRBV15
TGTGCCACCAGCAGTGATCCTAGCGGGAGGTCGGGTCGGACCCAGTACTTC
CATSSDPSGRSGRTQYF
>.|TRBJ2-3|.|TRBV20-1
TGCAGTGCTAGTGCGCTCAGCACAGATACGCAGTATTTT
CSASALSTDTQYF
>.|TRBJ2-3|TRBD2|TRBV19
TGTGCCAGCAGCATTATATCGGGTCGCGGGAGAGTCACAGATACGCAGTATTTT
CASSIISGRGRVTDTQYF
>few|TRBJ1-5|.|TRBV27
TGTGCCAGCAGTCCCTGGACGGGTCGAGGGAATCAGCCCCAGCATTTT
CASSPWTGRGNQPQHF
>.|TRBJ2-3|TRBD1|TRBV15
TGTGCCACCGGCAGGGGGCGAAGAGATACGCAGTATTTT
CATGRGRRDTQYF